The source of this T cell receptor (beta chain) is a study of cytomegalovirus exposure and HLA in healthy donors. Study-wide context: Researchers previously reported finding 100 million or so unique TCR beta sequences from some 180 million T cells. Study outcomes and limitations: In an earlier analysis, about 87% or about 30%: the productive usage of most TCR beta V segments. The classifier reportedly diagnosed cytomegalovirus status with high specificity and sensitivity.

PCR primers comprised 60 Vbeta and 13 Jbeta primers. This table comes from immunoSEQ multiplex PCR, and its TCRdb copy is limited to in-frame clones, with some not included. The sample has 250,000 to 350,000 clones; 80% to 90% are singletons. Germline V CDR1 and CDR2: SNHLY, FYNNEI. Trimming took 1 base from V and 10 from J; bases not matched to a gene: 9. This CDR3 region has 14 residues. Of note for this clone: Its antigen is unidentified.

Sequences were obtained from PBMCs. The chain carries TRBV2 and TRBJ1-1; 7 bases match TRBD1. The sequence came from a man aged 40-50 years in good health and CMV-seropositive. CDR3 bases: TGTGCCAGCAGTGAAGAACAGGCCAGGGGGATAGCTTTCTTT. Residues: CASSEEQARGIAFF.